This entry is about one T cell receptor (beta chain). Its antigen remains unknown. The CDR3 loop spans 10 amino acids. Germline loops: CDR1 DFQATT, CDR2 SNEGSKA (reference sequence). The method was immunoSEQ multiplex PCR; TCRdb's version includes in-frame clones alone and lacks a portion of them. Of around 87,000 clones in the sample, roughly 92% were seen once. This entry is derived from a study of OX40 agonist ivuxolimab in advanced cancers. Study results and caveats: Clones of CD4+ and CD8+ blood T cells grew by week 6 at doses of 0.1 to 3.0 mg/kg.

On cycle 4 day 1 and cycle 7 day 1, as well as at baseline, blood was sampled. J is TRBJ2-3 and V is TRBV20-1, with unresolved D. This sample comprised CD4+ or CD8+ T cells sorted from blood, obtained in a trial of the OX40 agonist ivuxolimab. This receptor was identified in an adult with an advanced solid tumor such as melanoma, head and neck, liver or kidney cancer. The CDR3 sequence: CTCPTNTQYF. The CDR3 DNA sequence: TGCACCTGCCCGACAAATACGCAGTATTTT.